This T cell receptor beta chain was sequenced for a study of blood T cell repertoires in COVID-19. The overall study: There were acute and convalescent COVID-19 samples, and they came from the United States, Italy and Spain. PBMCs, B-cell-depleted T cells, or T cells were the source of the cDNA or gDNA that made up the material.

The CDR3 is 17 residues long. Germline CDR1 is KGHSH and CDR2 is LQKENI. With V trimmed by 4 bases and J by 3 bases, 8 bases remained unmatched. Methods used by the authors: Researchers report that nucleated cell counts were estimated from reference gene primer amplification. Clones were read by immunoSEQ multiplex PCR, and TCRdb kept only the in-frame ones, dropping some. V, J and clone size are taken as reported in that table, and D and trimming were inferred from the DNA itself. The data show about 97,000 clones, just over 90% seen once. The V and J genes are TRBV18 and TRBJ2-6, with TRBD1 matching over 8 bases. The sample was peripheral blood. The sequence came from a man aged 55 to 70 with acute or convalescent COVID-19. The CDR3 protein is CASSLFQGAGGANVLTF. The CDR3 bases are TGTGCCAGCTCACTCTTCCAGGGGGCAGGTGGGGCCAACGTCCTGACTTTC.